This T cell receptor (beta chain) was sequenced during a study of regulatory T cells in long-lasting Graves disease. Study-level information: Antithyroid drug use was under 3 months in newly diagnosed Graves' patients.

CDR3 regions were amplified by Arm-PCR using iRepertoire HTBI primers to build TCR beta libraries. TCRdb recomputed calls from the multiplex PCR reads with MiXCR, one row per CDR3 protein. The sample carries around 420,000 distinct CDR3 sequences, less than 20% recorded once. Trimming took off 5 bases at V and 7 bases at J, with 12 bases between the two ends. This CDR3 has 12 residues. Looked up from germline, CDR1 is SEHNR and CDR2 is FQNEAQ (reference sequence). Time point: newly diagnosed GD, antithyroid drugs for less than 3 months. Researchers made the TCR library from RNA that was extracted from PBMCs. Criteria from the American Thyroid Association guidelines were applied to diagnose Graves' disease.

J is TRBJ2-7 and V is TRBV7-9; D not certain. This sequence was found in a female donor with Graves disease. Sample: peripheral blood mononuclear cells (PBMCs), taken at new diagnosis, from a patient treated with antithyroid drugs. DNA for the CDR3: TGTGCCAGCAGCGGTAGGATGGGGGAGCAGTACTTC. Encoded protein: CASSGRMGEQYF.